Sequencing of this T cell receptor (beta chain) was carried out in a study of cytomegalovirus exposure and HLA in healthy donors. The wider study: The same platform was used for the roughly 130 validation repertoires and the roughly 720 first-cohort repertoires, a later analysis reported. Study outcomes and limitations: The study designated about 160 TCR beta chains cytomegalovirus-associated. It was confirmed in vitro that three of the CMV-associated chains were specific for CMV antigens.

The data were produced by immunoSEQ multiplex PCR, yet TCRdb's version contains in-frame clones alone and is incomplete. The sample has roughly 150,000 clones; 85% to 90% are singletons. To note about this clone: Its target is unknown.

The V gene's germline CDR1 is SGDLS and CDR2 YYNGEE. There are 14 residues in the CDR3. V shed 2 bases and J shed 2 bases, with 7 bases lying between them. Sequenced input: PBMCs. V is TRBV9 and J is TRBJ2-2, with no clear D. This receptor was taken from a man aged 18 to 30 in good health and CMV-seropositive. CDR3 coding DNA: TGTGCCAGCAGCGTTATGTCCAACACCGGGGAGCTGTTTTTT. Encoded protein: CASSVMSNTGELFF.